This T cell receptor (beta chain) stems from a study of blood T cell repertoires in COVID-19. The length of the CDR3 is 15 residues. Germline V CDR1 and CDR2: LGHNT, FRNRAP. Losses at the gene ends were 6 bases for V and 4 bases for J; bases not matched to a gene: 11. Under the authors' procedure: Amplification of reference gene primers was used by the study to estimate nucleated cell counts. The data were produced by immunoSEQ multiplex PCR, yet TCRdb's version contains in-frame clones alone and is incomplete. From that table come the V and J calls and clone size; the DNA was used to work out D and trimming. The repertoire holds approximately 240,000 clones, with roughly 80% as singletons.

Sequencing input: peripheral blood. The gene calls are TRBV12-5 and TRBJ1-1; 7 bases map to TRBD1. This clonotype was sampled from a woman aged 55-70 years who had recovered from COVID-19. The CDR3 spells CASGPRTGPSTEAFF. The CDR3 DNA sequence: TGTGCTAGTGGCCCTAGGACAGGCCCTTCCACTGAAGCTTTCTTT.